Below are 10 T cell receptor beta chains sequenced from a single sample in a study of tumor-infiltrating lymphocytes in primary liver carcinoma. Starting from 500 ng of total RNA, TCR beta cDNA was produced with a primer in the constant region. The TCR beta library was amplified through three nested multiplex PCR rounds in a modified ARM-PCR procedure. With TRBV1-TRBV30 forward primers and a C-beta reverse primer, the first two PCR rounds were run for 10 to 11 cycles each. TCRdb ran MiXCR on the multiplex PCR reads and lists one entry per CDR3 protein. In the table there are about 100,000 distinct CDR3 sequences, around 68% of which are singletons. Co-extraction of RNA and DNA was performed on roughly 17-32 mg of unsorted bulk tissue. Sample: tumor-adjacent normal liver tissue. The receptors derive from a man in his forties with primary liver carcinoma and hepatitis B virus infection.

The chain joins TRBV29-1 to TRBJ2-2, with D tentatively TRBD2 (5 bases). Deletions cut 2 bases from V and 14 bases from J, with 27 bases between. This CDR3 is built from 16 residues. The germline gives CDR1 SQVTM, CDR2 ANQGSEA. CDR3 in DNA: TGCAGCGTTGAAATTAGTGAGGGAGCGAACATCGCGGAACTGTTTTTT. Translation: CSVEISEGANIAELFF.

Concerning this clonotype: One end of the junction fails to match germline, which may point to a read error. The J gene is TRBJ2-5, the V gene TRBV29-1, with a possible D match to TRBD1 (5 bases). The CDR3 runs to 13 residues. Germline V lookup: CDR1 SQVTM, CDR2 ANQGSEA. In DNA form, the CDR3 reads TGCAGCGTTGAGGGGCTTAATAAAGAGACCAAGTACTTC. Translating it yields CSVEGLNKETKYF.

CDR3 in amino acids: CASNIRLCSYNEQFF. The CDR3 region has the DNA TGTGCCAGTAACATTAGATTGTGCTCCTACAATGAGCAGTTCTTC. The chain couples TRBV28 to TRBJ2-1; D not resolved. The CDR3 runs to 15 residues. The V and J ends lost 9 bases and 0 bases respectively, with 15 bases between them. Germline-derived CDR1 and CDR2 are MDHEN and SYDVKM.

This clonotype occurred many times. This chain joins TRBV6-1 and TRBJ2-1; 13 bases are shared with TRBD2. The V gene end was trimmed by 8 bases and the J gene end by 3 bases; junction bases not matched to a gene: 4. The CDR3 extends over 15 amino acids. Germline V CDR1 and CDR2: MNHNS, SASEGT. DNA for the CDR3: TGTGCCAGCGGACTAGCGGGAGCGTTCTACAATGAGCAGTTCTTC. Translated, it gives CASGLAGAFYNEQFF.

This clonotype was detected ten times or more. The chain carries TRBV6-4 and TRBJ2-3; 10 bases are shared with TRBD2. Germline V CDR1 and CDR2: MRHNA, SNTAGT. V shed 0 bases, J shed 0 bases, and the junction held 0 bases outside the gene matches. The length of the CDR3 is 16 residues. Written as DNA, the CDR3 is TGTGCCAGCAGTGACTCGACTAGCGGGAGCACAGATACGCAGTATTTT. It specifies CASSDSTSGSTDTQYF.

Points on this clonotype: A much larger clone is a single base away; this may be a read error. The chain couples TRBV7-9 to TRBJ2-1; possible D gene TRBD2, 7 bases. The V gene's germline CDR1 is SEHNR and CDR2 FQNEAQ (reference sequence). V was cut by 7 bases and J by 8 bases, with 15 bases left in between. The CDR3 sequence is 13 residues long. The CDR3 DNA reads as TGTGCCAGCAACCGTTCGGGGGGCTATGAGCAGTTCTTC. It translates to CASNRSGGYEQFF.

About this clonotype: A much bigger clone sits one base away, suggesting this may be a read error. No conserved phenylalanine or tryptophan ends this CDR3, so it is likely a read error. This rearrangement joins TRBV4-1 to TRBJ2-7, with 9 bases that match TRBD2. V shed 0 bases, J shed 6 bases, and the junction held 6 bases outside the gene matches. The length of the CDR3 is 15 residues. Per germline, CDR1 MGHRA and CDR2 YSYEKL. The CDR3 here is CASSQDGAGGTEQYL. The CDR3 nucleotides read TGCGCCAGCAGCCAAGATGGCGCGGGAGGGACCGAGCAGTACTTA.

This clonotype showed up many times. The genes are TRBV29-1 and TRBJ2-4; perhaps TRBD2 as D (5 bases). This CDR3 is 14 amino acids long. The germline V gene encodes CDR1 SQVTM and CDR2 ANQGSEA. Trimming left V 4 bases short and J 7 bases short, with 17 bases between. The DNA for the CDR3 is TGCAGCGTTGTGGATGCGGGTTTTTCGAACATTCAGTACTTC. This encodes CSVVDAGFSNIQYF.

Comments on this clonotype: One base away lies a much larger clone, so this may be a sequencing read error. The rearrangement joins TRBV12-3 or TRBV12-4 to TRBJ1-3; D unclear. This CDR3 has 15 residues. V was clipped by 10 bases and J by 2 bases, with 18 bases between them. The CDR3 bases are TGTGCCACTCGACCCTCTGGGAGCACTGGAAACACCATATATTTT. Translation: CATRPSGSTGNTIYF.

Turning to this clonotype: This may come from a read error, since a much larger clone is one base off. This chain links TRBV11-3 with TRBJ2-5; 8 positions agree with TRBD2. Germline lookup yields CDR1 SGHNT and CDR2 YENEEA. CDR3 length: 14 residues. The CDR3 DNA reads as TGTGTCAGCAGCGAAGCGGGAGTTCAAGAGACCCAGTACTTC. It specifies CVSSEAGVQETQYF.